This T cell receptor beta chain was sequenced during a study of identical twins. Study conclusions and caveats: Whereas memory repertoires showed no such difference, abundant cord blood beta clonotypes carried fewer insertions. Model-predicted out-of-frame TCR alpha sharing fell below observed values in monozygotic twins.

Everyone who gave samples was a healthy Caucasian. The V gene's germline CDR1 is SQVTM and CDR2 ANQGSEA. This CDR3 comprises 14 residues. Trimming removed 0 bases at V and 3 bases at J, with 10 bases between. This clonotype came up many times. Its antigen is unknown. The authors used template switching to add a universal primer site and gave cDNA unique molecular identifiers. TCRdb analysed the 5' RACE reads with MiXCR anew, one entry per CDR3 protein. This table has about 570,000 distinct CDR3 sequences, over 8.5% appearing once. The sample was also linked to a second study, of yellow fever vaccine responses in identical twins.

This receptor was obtained from a woman between 18 and 30 years old in good health. The V gene is TRBV29-1, the J gene TRBJ2-3; D gene ambiguous. The sequencing input was PBMCs. CDR3 nucleotide sequence: TGCAGCGTTGAAGAGCAGGCGATGACAGATACGCAGTATTTT. Its protein is CSVEEQAMTDTQYF.